This T cell receptor (beta chain) was obtained from a study of blood T cell repertoires in COVID-19. Germline values: CDR1 SGHAT, CDR2 FQNNGV. The CDR3 contains 16 residues. V was trimmed by 1 base and J by 1 base, leaving 11 bases between them. TCRdb's copy holds only in-frame clones and misses some; the assay was immunoSEQ multiplex PCR. The repertoire holds around 250,000 clones, with 70% to 90% as singletons. The sample taken for sequencing was PBMCs or T cells enriched from blood (not recorded which). The source of this sequence is a man in his late teens or twenties who had recovered from COVID-19. V gene TRBV11-2 combines with J gene TRBJ2-1; TRBD2 is a possible D gene (8 bases). CDR3 loop: CASSLVAGQSYNEQFF. The CDR3 DNA follows: TGTGCCAGCAGCTTAGTAGCGGGACAGTCCTACAATGAGCAGTTCTTC.